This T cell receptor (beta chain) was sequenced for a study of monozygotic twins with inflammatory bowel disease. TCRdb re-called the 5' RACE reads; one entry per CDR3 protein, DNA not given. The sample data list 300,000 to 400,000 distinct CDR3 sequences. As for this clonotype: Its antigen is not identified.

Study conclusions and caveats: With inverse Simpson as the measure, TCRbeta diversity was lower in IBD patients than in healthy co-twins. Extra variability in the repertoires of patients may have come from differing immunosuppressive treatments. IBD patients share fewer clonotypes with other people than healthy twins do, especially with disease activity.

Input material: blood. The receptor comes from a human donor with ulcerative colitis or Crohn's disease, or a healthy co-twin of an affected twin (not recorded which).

CDR3: CASSPPRGASNTGELFF. V usage is TRBV7-2 and J usage is TRBJ2-2; TCRdb lists TRBD2, though no DNA is available to test this call. CDR1 SGHTA and CDR2 FQGNSA come from the germline V gene. CDR3 length equals 17 residues.